The clone carrying this T cell receptor beta chain was found once. Assay used: immunoSEQ multiplex PCR; TCRdb lists only in-frame clones, some missing. This sample has hundreds of thousands of clones, with about 83% found just once. The data were obtained in a study of blood T cell repertoires in COVID-19. The CDR3 runs 12 residues. Germline V gene data show CDR1 as MNHEY and CDR2 as SVGAGI. V was cut by 6 bases and J by 4 bases, with 9 bases left in between. The chain has TRBV6-5 and TRBJ2-5, with a weak D call TRBD2 (6 bases). Specimen: PBMCs or T cells enriched from blood (not recorded which). The sequence derives from a woman aged 40 to 55 who had recovered from COVID-19. In DNA form, the CDR3 reads TGTGCCAGCAGCGCCGGGGGAGAGACCCAGTACTTC. Translating it yields CASSAGGETQYF.